This T cell receptor (beta chain) emerged from a study of human T cells and chemical hapten exposure. Overall study: DPC at 0.01% went onto the upper back in patch tests, read at 6 days. The patients, most of them female, presented with alopecia areata, totalis or universalis.

TCRdb independently ran MiXCR on the RACE reads; one entry per CDR3 protein. The top ten hold under 3% of the sample, which has under 450,000 distinct CDR3 sequences, about 4.8% seen once. The study, taken as a whole, reports: Every donor had alopecia, and their immune response may therefore differ from healthy people's.

Trimming shortened V by 5 bases and J by 4 bases, and 9 bases separated the two germline ends. Germline CDR1 and CDR2: MDHEN and SYDVKM. The CDR3 totals 12 residues. This clonotype was counted many times. What it recognizes is unknown. Documented time point: patch test 1, 2 weeks after DPC sensitization. This sample's treatment: therapeutic diphenylcyclopropenone sensitization with weekly scalp DPC. Sequencing started from total RNA isolated from unfractionated whole blood. The receptor comes from a woman between 45 and 60 years old with alopecia areata. Some clones in this sample may be carry-over from other donors' samples. V and J are TRBV28 and TRBJ2-7; D gene unclear. Sequencing used whole blood, obtained in connection with sensitization to the hapten diphenylcyclopropenone (DPC). DNA of the CDR3: TGTGCCAGCAGTCGCACGTCTTACGAGCAGTACTTC. This sequence encodes CASSRTSYEQYF.